These 18 T cell receptor beta chains share one sample of origin, sequenced in a study of response to subunit inactivated influenza vaccine. TCRdb independently ran MiXCR on the RT-PCR reads; one entry per CDR3 protein. Among around 530,000 distinct CDR3 sequences listed, about an eighth were seen once. Sequenced here: PBMCs from blood, sampled on the day of vaccination. The receptors stem from a man in his forties or fifties who received an inactivated influenza vaccine.

The J gene is TRBJ2-7, the V gene TRBV7-2; 8 nucleotides align to TRBD2. This CDR3 has 14 residues. CDR1 and CDR2 from the germline V gene are SGHTA and FQGNSA. The trim removed 6 bases at V and 3 bases at J, leaving 7 bases unmatched. The CDR3 is CASRLTSGRYEQYF. The CDR3 bases are TGTGCCAGCAGGTTAACTAGCGGTCGCTACGAGCAGTACTTC.

The rearrangement links TRBV4-3 to TRBJ2-1; 11 bases agree with TRBD2. Germline CDR1 LGHNA, CDR2 YSLEER. There are 16 residues in the CDR3. The V gene end was trimmed by 1 base and the J gene end by 7 bases; junction bases not matched to a gene: 6. In DNA form, the CDR3 reads TGCGCCAGCAGCCAAGGCGCTAGCGGGAGGTTAAATGAGCAGTTCTTC. This sequence encodes CASSQGASGRLNEQFF.

This clonotype was seen at least ten times. CDR3: CASRGLAQFGEQFF. In DNA form, the CDR3 reads TGTGCCAGCAGGGGACTAGCCCAGTTCGGAGAGCAGTTCTTC. This chain joins TRBV28 and TRBJ2-1; 9 bases line up with TRBD2. The CDR3 is 14 residues long. Germline lookup yields CDR1 MDHEN and CDR2 SYDVKM. Trimming at V came to 6 bases and at J to 10 bases, leaving 10 bases not matched to a gene.

The J gene is TRBJ2-1, the V gene TRBV29-1; tentatively, D is TRBD1 or TRBD2 (5 bases each). This CDR3 contains 14 residues. The V and J ends lost 6 bases and 3 bases respectively, with 15 bases between them. Germline V gene sequence: CDR1 SQVTM, CDR2 ANQGSEA. The CDR3 here is CSVTGPANYNEQFF. The CDR3, as DNA: TGCAGCGTCACGGGACCAGCGAACTACAATGAGCAGTTCTTC.

J is TRBJ2-3 and V is TRBV2; 10 positions agree with TRBD2. V was pared by 8 bases and J by 7 bases, with 6 bases of the junction left unmatched. From germline, CDR1 is SNHLY and CDR2 FYNNEI. The CDR3 runs 13 residues. As DNA, the CDR3 is TGTGCCAGCGGCAGCGGGAGGGTGAATACGCAGTATTTT. This encodes CASGSGRVNTQYF.

This clonotype occurred a few times. The rearrangement uses TRBV10-3 and TRBJ2-2; D perhaps matches TRBD1 (5 bases). The V gene's germline CDR1 is ENHRY and CDR2 SYGVKD. V gave up 7 bases and J gave up 1 base, with 10 bases separating them. There are 14 residues in the CDR3. CDR3 bases: TGTGCCATCACTGACGACAGGAACACCGGGGAGCTGTTTTTT. It translates to CAITDDRNTGELFF.

The chain recombines TRBV7-8 with TRBJ1-2; TRBD1 is a possible D gene (5 bases). The CDR3 length is 15 residues. Trimming took 1 base from V and 3 from J, leaving 12 bases between them. In germline, CDR1 is SGHVS, CDR2 FQNEAQ. The CDR3 DNA reads as TGTGCCAGCAGCTTAGGTTCTGGGGGTTACTATGGCTACACCTTC. The encoded protein is CASSLGSGGYYGYTF.

This clonotype was detected only a few times. The chain employs TRBV12-3 or TRBV12-4 and TRBJ1-5, with 7 bases matching TRBD1. The length of the CDR3 is 14 residues. V trimming: 8 bases; J trimming: 2 bases; junction bases outside the gene matches: 6. The CDR3 protein is CASGNRGGNQPQHF. The CDR3 region has the DNA TGTGCCAGCGGAAACAGGGGTGGCAATCAGCCCCAGCATTTT.

The table lists this clonotype with a few counts. The chain is built from TRBV20-1 and TRBJ2-1; D is ambiguous. This CDR3 comprises 15 residues. Trimming removed 1 base at V and 0 bases at J, with 10 bases between. Germline lookup yields CDR1 DFQATT and CDR2 SNEGSKA (reference sequence). The CDR3 region is CSARGAWGSYNEQFF. The CDR3 bases are TGCAGTGCTAGAGGTGCCTGGGGCTCCTACAATGAGCAGTTCTTC.

The chain joins TRBV6-2 or TRBV6-3 to TRBJ2-1, with 7 bases identical to TRBD1. The CDR3 is made up of 16 amino acids. Germline V gene sequence: CDR1 MNHEY, CDR2 SVGEGT. V shed 5 bases and J 10 bases; nucleotides not matched to a gene: 17. The CDR3 is CASSRPMDRLEMEQFF. The CDR3, as DNA: TGTGCCAGCAGTCGCCCGATGGACAGGCTGGAAATGGAGCAGTTCTTC.

This clonotype was seen a handful of times. The gene calls are TRBV29-1 and TRBJ1-1, with D maybe TRBD1 (6 bases). Trimming took 6 bases from V and 4 from J, leaving 15 bases between them. This CDR3 contains 13 residues. CDR1 and CDR2 (germline): SQVTM, ANQGSEA. CDR3 sequence: CSVVGGVSTEAFF. In DNA form, the CDR3 reads TGCAGCGTCGTAGGGGGGGTGAGCACTGAAGCTTTCTTT.

The chain has TRBV10-3 and TRBJ2-1; 7 bases match TRBD2. After removal of 6 bases from V and 7 bases from J, the junction contained 9 bases not matched to a gene. The CDR3 is 14 amino acids. Germline CDR1 and CDR2: ENHRY and SYGVKD. CDR3 nucleotides: TGTGCCATCAGACCCCCCACTAGCGTGAATGAGCAGTTCTTC. It specifies CAIRPPTSVNEQFF.

In this sample, this clonotype turned up a few times. V is TRBV6-5 and J is TRBJ2-1; D gene unclear. Germline V gene sequence: CDR1 MNHEY, CDR2 SVGAGI. V was clipped by 6 bases and J by 9 bases, with 12 bases between them. The CDR3 covers 12 residues. The CDR3 DNA reads TGTGCCAGCAGCGCCCGGACGCGTGAGCAGTTCTTC. It specifies CASSARTREQFF.

This clonotype was detected ten times or more. The genes are TRBV12-3 or TRBV12-4 and TRBJ2-2; no reliable D call. Deletions cut 6 bases from V and 5 bases from J, with 10 bases between. The CDR3 length is 13 residues. The CDR3 region is CASRGVSTGELFF. The CDR3 DNA follows: TGTGCCAGCAGGGGCGTTAGTACCGGGGAGCTGTTTTTT.

This clonotype came up a few times. The chain employs TRBV18 and TRBJ1-2; perhaps TRBD1 as D (6 bases). The germline V and J ends were trimmed by 2 bases and 3 bases, with 7 bases remaining between them. From germline, CDR1 is KGHSH and CDR2 LQKENI. The CDR3 is 13 amino acids. In nucleotides, the CDR3 is TGTGCCAGCTCACCAAAGGGGGACTATGGCTACACCTTC. This sequence encodes CASSPKGDYGYTF. Full variable domain (outside the CDR3, taken from reference TRBV18 and TRBJ1-2): NAGVMQNPRHLVRRRGQEARLRCSPMKGHSHVYWYRQLPEEGLKFMVYLQKENIIDESGMPKERFSAEFPKEGPSILRIQQVVRGDSAAYFCASSPKGDYGYTFGSGTRLTVV.

This clonotype was counted a few times. The rearrangement joins TRBV20-1 to TRBJ2-3; 11 nucleotides line up with TRBD2. J was trimmed by 4 bases and V by 3 bases; bases with no gene match: 9. The CDR3 contains 16 residues. Germline V CDR1 and CDR2: DFQATT, SNEGSKA (reference sequence). For the CDR3, the DNA is TGCAGTGCTAGGGCGCTAGCGGGGGGAATGGCAGATACGCAGTATTTT. The encoded protein is CSARALAGGMADTQYF.

This clonotype was counted a few times. V usage is TRBV5-1 and J usage is TRBJ1-4; D is uncertain. Germline V gene lookup returns CDR1 SGHRS and CDR2 YFSETQ. Between the trimmed V and J ends, which lost 3 bases and 10 bases, there was a span of 16 bases. This CDR3 comprises 14 residues. CDR3 coding DNA: TGCGCCAGCAGCTCATATCCATCGTCGGGAAAACTGTTTTTT. Protein product: CASSSYPSSGKLFF. The whole variable domain, remainder taken from reference TRBV5-1 and TRBJ1-4, is KAGVTQTPRYLIKTRGQQVTLSCSPISGHRSVSWYQQTPGQGLQFLFEYFSETQRNKGNFPGRFSGRQFSNSRSEMNVSTLELGDSALYLCASSSYPSSGKLFFGSGTQLSVL.

This chain uses TRBV7-8 with TRBJ1-4, with D perhaps matching TRBD1 (5 bases). This CDR3 comprises 15 residues. V was pared by 2 bases and J by 3 bases, with 10 bases between. Per the germline V gene, CDR1 is SGHVS and CDR2 is FQNEAQ. CDR3 region: CASSLTGQSNEKLFF. CDR3 bases: TGTGCCAGCAGCTTAACGGGGCAGTCTAATGAAAAACTGTTTTTT.